This passage covers 22 T cell receptor beta chains from one sample sequenced in a study of blood T cell repertoires in COVID-19 (TCRdb year 2020). Libraries came from the immunoSEQ multiplex PCR assay. TCRdb holds this immuneACCESS table with in-frame rearrangements only. Some clones are missing; in checked studies, unresolved V genes explain under half, and the rest has no known cause. Within this sample are fewer than 350,000 clones, with around nine tenths of them counted one time only. The top ten hold 5.5% to 7% of the sample. The sequenced material came from PBMCs or T cells enriched from blood (not recorded which). These receptors were collected from a woman in her thirties or forties who had recovered from COVID-19.

J is TRBJ1-5 and V is TRBV3-1 (or the pseudogene TRBV3-2); TRBD1 might be the D (6 bases). There are 16 residues in the CDR3. CDR1 LGHDT and CDR2 YNNKEL come from the germline V gene (reference sequence). The V and J ends lost 0 bases and 5 bases respectively, with 14 bases between them. CDR3 loop: CASSQEPRDKDQPQHF. The CDR3 DNA follows: TGTGCCAGCAGCCAAGAGCCCCGGGACAAAGATCAGCCCCAGCATTTT.

The genes are TRBV6-5 and TRBJ1-2; 9 nucleotides line up with TRBD1. J was trimmed by 4 bases and V by 7 bases; bases with no gene match: 10. Germline-derived CDR1 and CDR2 are MNHEY and SVGAGI. The CDR3 totals 15 residues. The chain's CDR3 is CASKPGTGIPYGYTF. The CDR3 DNA sequence: TGTGCCAGCAAACCTGGGACAGGGATCCCCTATGGCTACACCTTC.

V usage is TRBV4-3 and J usage is TRBJ1-4; TRBD1 matches at 9 bases. The CDR3 loop spans 16 amino acids. Germline values: CDR1 LGHNA, CDR2 YSLEER. Trimming removed 0 bases from V and 6 bases from J; junction bases left unmatched: 5. The CDR3 reads CASSQDSGTGYEKLFF. The CDR3, as DNA: TGCGCCAGCAGCCAAGACTCCGGGACAGGGTATGAAAAACTGTTTTTT.

V is TRBV27 and J is TRBJ1-1; no reliable D call. The CDR3 runs to 17 residues. Trimming shortened V by 5 bases and J by 5 bases, and 24 bases separated the two germline ends. Germline CDR1 MNHEY, CDR2 SMNVEV (reference sequence). CDR3 loop: CASSQLTLMTGRTEAFF. CDR3 nucleotides: TGTGCCAGCAGTCAACTAACTCTTATGACGGGGAGGACTGAAGCTTTCTTT.

J is TRBJ2-7 and V is TRBV12-3 or TRBV12-4; 7 bases align to TRBD1. V was clipped by 6 bases and J by 3 bases; unmatched bases: 5. CDR3 length: 13 amino acids. The chain's CDR3 is CASSPGQHYEQYF. In DNA form, the CDR3 reads TGTGCCAGCAGCCCGGGACAGCACTACGAGCAGTACTTC.

In its sample, this clone was seen once. The rearrangement uses TRBV23-1 and TRBJ1-2; D gene uncertain. TRBV23-1 is noted as an ORF with a role that remains uncertain. This CDR3 spans 15 amino acids. Trimming left V 4 bases short and J 4 bases short, with 16 bases between. CDR3 loop: CASSRRTTAVYGYTF. CDR3 DNA: TGCGCCAGCAGTCGCCGCACCACAGCGGTCTATGGCTACACCTTC.

The J gene is TRBJ2-2, the V gene TRBV4-2; 7 bases align to TRBD2. Trimming cost V 0 bases and J 1 base; bases outside gene matches: 8. In germline, CDR1 is LGHNA, CDR2 YNFKEQ. This CDR3 is built from 18 residues. CDR3 sequence: CASSQEFLSGWNTGELFF. The CDR3 DNA reads as TGTGCCAGCAGCCAAGAATTTCTTAGCGGGTGGAACACCGGGGAGCTGTTTTTT.

This chain connects TRBV2 to TRBJ2-3, with TRBD2 matching 9 bases. Looked up from germline, CDR1 is SNHLY and CDR2 is FYNNEI. With 8 bases clipped from V and 1 base from J, the junction kept 4 bases outside the gene matches. The CDR3 is made up of 14 amino acids. For the CDR3, the DNA is TGTGCCAGCCACGGGACTAGCCGCACAGATACGCAGTATTTT. It translates to CASHGTSRTDTQYF.

The V and J genes are TRBV4-3 and TRBJ2-5; 8 positions match TRBD2. The J segment lost 1 base and the V segment lost 1 base, leaving 5 bases of the junction unmatched. This CDR3 contains 16 residues. Germline V lookup: CDR1 LGHNA, CDR2 YSLEER. In nucleotides, the CDR3 is TGCGCCAGCAGCCAAGTTGCTAGCGGGCCCCAAGAGACCCAGTACTTC. Encoded protein: CASSQVASGPQETQYF.

V is TRBV2 and J is TRBJ2-7; 15 bases agree with TRBD2. This CDR3 has 17 amino acids. Losses at the gene ends were 6 bases for V and 1 base for J; bases not matched to a gene: 7. The germline gives CDR1 SNHLY, CDR2 FYNNEI. DNA for the CDR3: TGTGCCAGCAGACCGGGACTAGCGGGAGGCCTGTCCTACGAGCAGTACTTC. Translated, it gives CASRPGLAGGLSYEQYF. Full variable domain (outside the CDR3, taken from reference TRBV2 and TRBJ2-7): EPEVTQTPSHQVTQMGQEVILRCVPISNHLYFYWYRQILGQKVEFLVSFYNNEISEKSEIFDDQFSVERPDGSNFTLKIRSTKLEDSAMYFCASRPGLAGGLSYEQYFGPGTRLTVT.

As DNA, the CDR3 is TGTGCCAGCAGTTGGGCGGGGCCCTACGAGCAGTACTTC. This codes for CASSWAGPYEQYF. This rearrangement joins TRBV6-2 or TRBV6-3 to TRBJ2-7; D might be TRBD2 (6 bases). CDR3 length: 13 amino acids. Trimming shortened V by 4 bases and J by 2 bases, and 9 bases separated the two germline ends. Per the germline V gene, CDR1 is MNHEY and CDR2 is SVGEGT.

This clone was seen only once. The genes are TRBV29-1 and TRBJ2-3, with 11 nucleotides matching TRBD2. Germline lookup yields CDR1 SQVTM and CDR2 ANQGSEA. Trimming took 6 bases from V and 3 from J; bases not matched to a gene: 8. The length of the CDR3 is 15 residues. Here the CDR3 reads CSVTIGLAGTDTQYF. CDR3 sequence (DNA): TGCAGCGTAACGATCGGACTAGCGGGTACAGATACGCAGTATTTT.

This rearrangement joins TRBV19 to TRBJ1-4, with 9 bases lining up with TRBD1. V shed 6 bases and J 6 bases; nucleotides not matched to a gene: 2. The CDR3 is made up of 13 amino acids. Germline CDR1 LNHDA, CDR2 SQIVND (reference sequence). CDR3 bases: TGTGCCAGTAGGGACAGGGGACATGAAAAACTGTTTTTT. Translation: CASRDRGHEKLFF.

The chain is built from TRBV4-1 and TRBJ2-3, with TRBD2 matching 13 bases. With 7 bases clipped from V and 5 bases from J, the junction kept 3 bases outside the gene matches. Per germline, CDR1 MGHRA and CDR2 YSYEKL. This CDR3 has 14 residues. The CDR3 DNA follows: TGCGCCAGCAAGGGACTAGCGGGAAAAGATACGCAGTATTTT. It translates to CASKGLAGKDTQYF.

The chain uses TRBV7-8 and TRBJ1-3; D is unclear. Trimming left V 2 bases short and J 0 bases short, with 8 bases between. Germline V gene data show CDR1 as SGHVS and CDR2 as FQNEAQ. This CDR3 is 15 amino acids long. In DNA form, the CDR3 reads TGTGCCAGCAGCTTATTAGCTGCCTCTGGAAACACCATATATTTT. This translates into CASSLLAASGNTIYF. The full variable domain, with the rest looked up from reference TRBV7-8 and TRBJ1-3, is GAGVSQSPRYKVAKRGQDVALRCDPISGHVSLFWYQQALGQGPEFLTYFQNEAQLDKSGLPSDRFFAERPEGSVSTLKIQRTQQEDSAVYLCASSLLAASGNTIYFGEGSWLTVV.

This rearrangement joins TRBV27 to TRBJ1-4; a possible D gene is TRBD1 (5 bases). This CDR3 has 13 amino acids. Trimming left V 3 bases short and J 7 bases short, with 9 bases between. From germline, CDR1 is MNHEY and CDR2 SMNVEV (reference sequence). The CDR3 bases are TGTGCCAGCAGTTTCCAGGGTGGTGAAAAACTGTTTTTT. It translates to CASSFQGGEKLFF.

A few counts support this clone. V gene TRBV11-2 combines with J gene TRBJ2-2, with D possibly being TRBD2 (6 bases). V dropped 3 bases and J dropped 4 bases, with 12 bases sitting between them. The CDR3 is made up of 15 amino acids. Germline assignment: CDR1 SGHAT and CDR2 FQNNGV. The CDR3 sequence is CASSLSRDSTGELFF. The DNA of the CDR3 is TGTGCCAGCAGCTTGTCGCGGGACTCCACCGGGGAGCTGTTTTTT.

The chain employs TRBV12-3 or TRBV12-4 and TRBJ2-7; D ambiguous. V was shortened by 5 bases and J by 3 bases, with 8 bases between the two germline ends. The CDR3 length is 12 residues. The CDR3 loop is CASSTTGYEQYF. Written as DNA, the CDR3 is TGTGCCAGCAGTACTACGGGCTACGAGCAGTACTTC.

There are a few counts of this clone. The chain links TRBV15 to TRBJ2-3; the match to TRBD2 covers 11 bases. There are 16 residues in the CDR3. Germline V gene data show CDR1 as LNHNV and CDR2 as YYDKDF (reference sequence). J was trimmed by 6 bases and V by 2 bases; bases with no gene match: 7. CDR3 protein: CATSRSLTSGMDTQYF. The CDR3 coding sequence is TGTGCCACCAGCAGATCGCTGACTAGCGGGATGGATACGCAGTATTTT.

This chain uses TRBV27 with TRBJ2-1; possible D gene TRBD2, 5 bases. Trimming took off 5 bases at V and 3 bases at J, with 17 bases between the two ends. The V gene's germline CDR1 is MNHEY and CDR2 SMNVEV (reference sequence). The CDR3 loop spans 16 amino acids. CDR3 in amino acids: CASSPAASGVYNEQFF. DNA of the CDR3: TGTGCCAGCAGTCCCGCCGCCAGCGGCGTCTACAATGAGCAGTTCTTC.

This clone was counted once. The chain employs TRBV7-2 and TRBJ2-5; TRBD2 matches at 10 bases. The germline CDR1 and CDR2 sequences are SGHTA and FQGNSA. After removal of 6 bases from V and 0 bases from J, the junction contained 7 bases not matched to a gene. This CDR3 is 16 amino acids long. CDR3 in DNA: TGTGCCAGCAGTAAACAGACTAGCGGGTACCAAGAGACCCAGTACTTC. Translating gives CASSKQTSGYQETQYF.

This clone is a singleton in its sample. The V and J genes are TRBV6-4 and TRBJ2-7, with D perhaps matching TRBD1 (6 bases). Germline values: CDR1 MRHNA, CDR2 SNTAGT. This CDR3 has 12 residues. V lost 9 bases and J 3 bases, leaving 12 bases between the germline ends. The CDR3 coding sequence is TGTGCCAGTAAAGGGGGTGGCTACGAGCAGTACTTC. Translated, it gives CASKGGGYEQYF.